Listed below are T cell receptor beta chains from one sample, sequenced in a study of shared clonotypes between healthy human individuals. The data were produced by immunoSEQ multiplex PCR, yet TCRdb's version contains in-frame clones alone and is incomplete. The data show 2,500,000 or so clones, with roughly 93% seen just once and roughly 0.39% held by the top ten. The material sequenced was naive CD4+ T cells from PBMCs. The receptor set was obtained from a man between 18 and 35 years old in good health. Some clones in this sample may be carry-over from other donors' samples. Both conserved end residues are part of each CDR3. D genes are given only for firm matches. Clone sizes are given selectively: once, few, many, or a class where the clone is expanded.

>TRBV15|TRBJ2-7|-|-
TGTGCCACCAGCAAAAAAGCGGGACAGCTCAGCTCCTACGAGCAGTACTTC
CATSKKAGQLSSYEQYF
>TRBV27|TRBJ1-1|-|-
TGTGCCAGCAGTTTAGGCCGGGGCGGCTCGAACACTGAAGCTTTCTTT
CASSLGRGGSNTEAFF
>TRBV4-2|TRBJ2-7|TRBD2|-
TGTGCCAGCAGCCAAGTCCCTAGCGGCTCCGAGCAGTACTTC
CASSQVPSGSEQYF
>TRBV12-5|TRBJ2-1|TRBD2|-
TGTGCTAGTGGCCCCCGGGGTAGTGGCGGGACTAGCGGGAGCATCGATGAGCAGTTCTTC
CASGPRGSGGTSGSIDEQFF
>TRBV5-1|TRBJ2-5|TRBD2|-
TGCGCCAGCAGCTTGGAGGGTAGCGGGAGGAATACAGAGACCCAGTACTTC
CASSLEGSGRNTETQYF
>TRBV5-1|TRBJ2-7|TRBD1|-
TGCGCCAGCAGCCCTGGCCGGACAGGGCCTACCTACGAGCAGTACTTC
CASSPGRTGPTYEQYF
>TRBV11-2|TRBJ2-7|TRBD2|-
TGTGCCAGCAGCTTAGATCAAATAGGCCGGCGGGAGTACGAGCAGTACTTC
CASSLDQIGRREYEQYF
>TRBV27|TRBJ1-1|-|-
TGTGCCAGCAGTTTTTCCGTCTTGGGGGCGGGGAACACTGAAGCTTTCTTT
CASSFSVLGAGNTEAFF
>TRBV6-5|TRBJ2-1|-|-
TGTGCCAGCAGACGACTAAACGATGAGCAGTTCTTC
CASRRLNDEQFF
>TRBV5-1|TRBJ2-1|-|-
TGCGCCAGCACCCCTCGTGGCCTCGGTAATGAGCAGTTCTTC
CASTPRGLGNEQFF
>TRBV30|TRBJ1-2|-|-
TGTGCCTGGGGAGGGAGCGGGACATCCGCTAACTATGGCTACACCTTC
CAWGGSGTSANYGYTF
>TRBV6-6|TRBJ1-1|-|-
TGTGCCAGCAGGCGTGGCCAGGGCACTGAAGCTTTCTTT
CASRRGQGTEAFF
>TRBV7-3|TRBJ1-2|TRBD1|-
TGTGCCAGCAGCCGTACAGGGGACGGGTATGGCTACACCTTC
CASSRTGDGYGYTF
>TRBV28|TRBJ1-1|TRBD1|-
TGTGCCAGCAGCGGACAGGGGGCGCTTGGGACTGAAGCTTTCTTT
CASSGQGALGTEAFF
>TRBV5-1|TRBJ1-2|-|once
TGCGCCAGCAGCTGGGGCGGGGGGACACCAAACTATGGCTACACCTTC
CASSWGGGTPNYGYTF
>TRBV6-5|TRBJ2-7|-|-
TGTGCCAGCAGTTACTTCTCCGGGACGGTATACTACGAGCAGTACTTC
CASSYFSGTVYYEQYF
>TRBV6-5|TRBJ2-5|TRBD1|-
TGTGCCAGCAGTCACACGGGACAGTTCCAAGAGACCCAGTACTTC
CASSHTGQFQETQYF
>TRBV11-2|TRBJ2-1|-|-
TGTGCCAGCAGCTTAGAACGACAGTCCTACAATGAGCAGTTCTTC
CASSLERQSYNEQFF
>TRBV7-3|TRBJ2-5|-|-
TGTGCCAGCAGCTTACCAGGGGCGTGGGAGACCCAGTACTTC
CASSLPGAWETQYF
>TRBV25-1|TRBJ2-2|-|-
TGTGCCAGCAGTGACCGCCTCAACACCGGGGAGCTGTTTTTT
CASSDRLNTGELFF
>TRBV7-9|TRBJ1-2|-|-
TGTGCCAGCAGCATCAGGGTTGAGGGGGACTATGGCTACACCTTC
CASSIRVEGDYGYTF
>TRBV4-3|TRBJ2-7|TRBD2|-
TGCGCCAGCAGCCAAGTTGGGAGCGGGAGGGCCTACGAGCAGTACTTC
CASSQVGSGRAYEQYF
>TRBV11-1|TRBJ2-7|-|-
TGTGCCAGCACTAACCTGGGGACTCCGGGCGAGCAGTACTTC
CASTNLGTPGEQYF
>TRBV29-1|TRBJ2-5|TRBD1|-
TGCAGCGTAACGGACAGGGCAGAGACCCAGTACTTC
CSVTDRAETQYF
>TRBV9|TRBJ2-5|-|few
TGTGCCAGCAGCCAGACTCAAACCCAAGAGACCCAGTACTTC
CASSQTQTQETQYF
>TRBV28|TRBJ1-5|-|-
TGTGCTAGCAACCTAATGGGCCCAGGGAGCAATCAGCCCCAGCATTTT
CASNLMGPGSNQPQHF
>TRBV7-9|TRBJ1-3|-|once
TGTGCCAGCAGGTCAGCCATCCTCTCTGGAAACACCATATATTTT
CASRSAILSGNTIYF
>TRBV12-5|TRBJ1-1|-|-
TGTGCTAGTGGTTTAGGGGATGCAGGTGAAGCTTTCTTT
CASGLGDAGEAFF
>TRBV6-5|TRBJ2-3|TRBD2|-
TGTGCCAGCAGTCCAGGGACTAGCGGGTTCCGGACGCAGTATTTT
CASSPGTSGFRTQYF
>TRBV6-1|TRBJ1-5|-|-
TGTGCCAGCAGGCCCGAGGGGGGAAGTCAGCCCCAGCATTTT
CASRPEGGSQPQHF
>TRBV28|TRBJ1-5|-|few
TGTGCCAGCAGGGTGACGTCCTCGGGCAATCAGCCCCAGCATTTT
CASRVTSSGNQPQHF
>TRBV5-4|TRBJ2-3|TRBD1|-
TGTGCCAGCTACCAGGGCCCACAGGGGGGAGATACGCAGTATTTT
CASYQGPQGGDTQYF
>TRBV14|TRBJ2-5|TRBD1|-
TGTGCCAGCAGCCAAGGGACAGGCCCATGGGAGACCCAGTACTTC
CASSQGTGPWETQYF
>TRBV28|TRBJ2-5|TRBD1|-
TGTGCCAGCAGTTTATGGAGGGGGCGAGAGACCCAGTACTTC
CASSLWRGRETQYF
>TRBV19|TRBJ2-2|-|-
TGTGCCAGTAGTATCGGAGGAGCCGGGGAGCTGTTTTTT
CASSIGGAGELFF